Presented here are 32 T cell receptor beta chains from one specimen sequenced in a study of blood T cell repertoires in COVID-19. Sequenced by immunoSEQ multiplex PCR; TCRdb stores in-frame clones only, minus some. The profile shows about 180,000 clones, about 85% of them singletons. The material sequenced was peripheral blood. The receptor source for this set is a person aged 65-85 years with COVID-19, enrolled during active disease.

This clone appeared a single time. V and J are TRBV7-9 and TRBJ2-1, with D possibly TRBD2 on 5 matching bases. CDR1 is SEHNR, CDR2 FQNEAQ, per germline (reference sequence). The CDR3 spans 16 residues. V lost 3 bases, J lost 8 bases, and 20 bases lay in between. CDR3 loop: CASSFTQRPAGDEQFF. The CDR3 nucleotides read TGTGCCAGCAGCTTCACCCAGCGGCCCGCCGGCGATGAGCAGTTCTTC.

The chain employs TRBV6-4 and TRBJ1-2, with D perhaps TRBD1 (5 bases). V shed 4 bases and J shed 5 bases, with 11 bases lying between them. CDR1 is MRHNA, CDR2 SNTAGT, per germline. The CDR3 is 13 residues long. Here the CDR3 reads CASSAGGNYGYTF. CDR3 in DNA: TGTGCCAGCAGTGCCGGGGGAAATTATGGCTACACCTTC.

This CDR3 is CASSQGGTGLLNQPQHF. CDR3 DNA: TGTGCCAGCAGCCAAGGCGGTACAGGGTTGCTCAATCAGCCCCAGCATTTT. V and J are TRBV3-1 (or the pseudogene TRBV3-2) and TRBJ1-5; D possibly corresponds to TRBD1 (6 bases). The CDR3 extends over 17 amino acids. The V end lost 1 base, the J end lost 3 bases, and 16 bases lay between the germline ends. CDR1 LGHDT and CDR2 YNNKEL come from the germline V gene (reference sequence).

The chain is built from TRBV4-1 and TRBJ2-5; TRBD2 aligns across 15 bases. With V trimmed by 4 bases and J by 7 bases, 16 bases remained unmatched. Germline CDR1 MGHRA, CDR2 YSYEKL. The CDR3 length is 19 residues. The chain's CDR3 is CASSLKTTGTSGGPGTQYF. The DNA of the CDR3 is TGCGCCAGCAGCCTTAAAACCACCGGGACTAGCGGGGGGCCTGGGACCCAGTACTTC.

Here the CDR3 DNA reads TGTGCCAGCAGCGCGGGGGGGGTCTACAATGAGCAGTTCTTC. It is translated as CASSAGGVYNEQFF. The chain employs TRBV11-3 and TRBJ2-1; 9 nucleotides match TRBD2. Trimming removed 5 bases from V and 3 bases from J; junction bases left unmatched: 2. The CDR3 is made up of 14 amino acids. Germline CDR1 and CDR2: SGHNT and YENEEA.

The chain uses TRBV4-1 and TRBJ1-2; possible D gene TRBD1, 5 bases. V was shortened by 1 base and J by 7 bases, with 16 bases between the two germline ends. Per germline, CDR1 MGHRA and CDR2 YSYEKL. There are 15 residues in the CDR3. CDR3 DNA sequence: TGCGCCAGCAGCCAAGCCGGGCATCTTAGGGGTGGCTACACCTTC. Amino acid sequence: CASSQAGHLRGGYTF.

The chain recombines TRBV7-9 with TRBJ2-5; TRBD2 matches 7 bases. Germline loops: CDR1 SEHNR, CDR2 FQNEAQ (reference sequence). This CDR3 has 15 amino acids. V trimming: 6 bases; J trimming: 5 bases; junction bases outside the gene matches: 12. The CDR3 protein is CASSLREGRKETQYF. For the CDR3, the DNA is TGTGCCAGCAGTTTGAGGGAGGGCAGAAAGGAGACCCAGTACTTC.

The CDR3 loop is CASRGGQGAEQYF. CDR3 DNA: TGTGCCAGCAGAGGGGGACAGGGAGCCGAGCAGTACTTC. The chain employs TRBV12-3 or TRBV12-4 and TRBJ2-7; 9 bases are a match to TRBD1. This CDR3 has 13 amino acids. Trimming took 6 bases from V and 6 from J; bases not matched to a gene: 6.

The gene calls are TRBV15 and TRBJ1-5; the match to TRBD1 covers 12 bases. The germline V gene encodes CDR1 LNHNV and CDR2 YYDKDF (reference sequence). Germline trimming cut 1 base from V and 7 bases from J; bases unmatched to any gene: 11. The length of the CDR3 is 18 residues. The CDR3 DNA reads TGTGCCACCAGCAGAGCTAGTAGGGGACAGGGGGCTCGGCAGCCCCAGCATTTT. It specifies CATSRASRGQGARQPQHF.

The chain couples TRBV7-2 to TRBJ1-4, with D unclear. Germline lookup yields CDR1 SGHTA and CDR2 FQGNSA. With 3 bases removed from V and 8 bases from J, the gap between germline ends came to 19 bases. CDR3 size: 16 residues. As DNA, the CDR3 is TGTGCCAGCAGCTTTTTTTCGCTATCTGGTCGGGAAAAACTGTTTTTT. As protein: CASSFFSLSGREKLFF.

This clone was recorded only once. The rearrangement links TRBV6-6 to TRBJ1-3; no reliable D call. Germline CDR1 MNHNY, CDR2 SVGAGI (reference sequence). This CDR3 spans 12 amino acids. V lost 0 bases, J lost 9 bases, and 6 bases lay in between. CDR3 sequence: CASSYSMSTIYF. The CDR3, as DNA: TGTGCCAGCAGTTACTCGATGAGCACCATATATTTT.

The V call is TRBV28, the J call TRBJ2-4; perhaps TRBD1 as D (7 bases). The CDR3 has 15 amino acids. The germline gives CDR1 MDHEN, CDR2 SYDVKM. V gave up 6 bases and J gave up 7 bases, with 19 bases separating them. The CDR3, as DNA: TGTGCCAGCAGGGGACAGTGGGCGGAGGGGAACATTCAGTACTTC. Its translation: CASRGQWAEGNIQYF.

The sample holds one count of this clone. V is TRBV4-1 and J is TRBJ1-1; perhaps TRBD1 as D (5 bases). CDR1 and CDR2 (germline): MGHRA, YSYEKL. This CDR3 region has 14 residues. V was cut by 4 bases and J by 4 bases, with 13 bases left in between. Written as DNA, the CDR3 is TGCGCCAGCAGCCTCCTCCCTAGGGGCACTGAAGCTTTCTTT. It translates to CASSLLPRGTEAFF.

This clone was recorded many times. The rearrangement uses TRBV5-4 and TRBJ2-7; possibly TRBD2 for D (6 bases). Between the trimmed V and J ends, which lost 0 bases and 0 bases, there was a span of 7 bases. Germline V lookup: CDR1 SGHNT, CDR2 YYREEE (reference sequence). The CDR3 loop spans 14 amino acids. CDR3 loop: CASSLDGSSYEQYF. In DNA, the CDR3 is TGTGCCAGCAGCTTGGACGGGAGCTCCTACGAGCAGTACTTC.

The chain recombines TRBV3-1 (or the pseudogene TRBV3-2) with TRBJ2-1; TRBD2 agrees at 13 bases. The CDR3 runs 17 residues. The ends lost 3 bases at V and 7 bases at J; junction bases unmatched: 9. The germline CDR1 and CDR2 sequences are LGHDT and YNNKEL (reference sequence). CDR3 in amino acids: CASSQGLAGLPKNEQFF. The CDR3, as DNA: TGTGCCAGCAGCCAGGGACTAGCGGGGCTACCTAAGAATGAGCAGTTCTTC.

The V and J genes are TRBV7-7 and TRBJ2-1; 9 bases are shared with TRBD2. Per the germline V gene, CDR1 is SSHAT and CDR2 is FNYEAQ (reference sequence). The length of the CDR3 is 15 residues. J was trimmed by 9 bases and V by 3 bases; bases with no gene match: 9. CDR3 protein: CASSFGLAGSSEQFF. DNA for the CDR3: TGTGCCAGCAGCTTTGGGCTAGCGGGGAGCAGTGAGCAGTTCTTC.

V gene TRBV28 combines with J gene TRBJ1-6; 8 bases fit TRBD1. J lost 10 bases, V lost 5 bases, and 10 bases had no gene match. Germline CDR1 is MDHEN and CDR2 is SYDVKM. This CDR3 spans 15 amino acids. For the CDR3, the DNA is TGTGCCAGCAGTGCCGCCGGGACAGGAGCCTCACCCCTCCACTTT. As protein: CASSAAGTGASPLHF.

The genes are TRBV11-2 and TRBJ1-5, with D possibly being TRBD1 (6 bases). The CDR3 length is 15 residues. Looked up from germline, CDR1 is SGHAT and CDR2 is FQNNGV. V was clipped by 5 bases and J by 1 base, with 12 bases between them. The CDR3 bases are TGTGCCAGCAGCGGTCAGAGGGGGAGCAATCAGCCCCAGCATTTT. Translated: CASSGQRGSNQPQHF.

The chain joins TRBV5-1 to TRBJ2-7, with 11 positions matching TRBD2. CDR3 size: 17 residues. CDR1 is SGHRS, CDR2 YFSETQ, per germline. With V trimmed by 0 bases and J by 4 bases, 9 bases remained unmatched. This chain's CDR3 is CASSLGLAGFSSYEQYF. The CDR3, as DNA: TGCGCCAGCAGCTTGGGACTAGCGGGGTTCTCTTCTTACGAGCAGTACTTC.

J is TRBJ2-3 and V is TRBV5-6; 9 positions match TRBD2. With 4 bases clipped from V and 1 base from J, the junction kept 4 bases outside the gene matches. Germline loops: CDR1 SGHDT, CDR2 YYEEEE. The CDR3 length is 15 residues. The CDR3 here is CASSRERGGTDTQYF. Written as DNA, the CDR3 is TGTGCCAGCAGCCGGGAGCGGGGGGGCACAGATACGCAGTATTTT. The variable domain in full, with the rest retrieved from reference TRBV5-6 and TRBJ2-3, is DAGVTQSPTHLIKTRGQQVTLRCSPKSGHDTVSWYQQALGQGPQFIFQYYEEEERQRGNFPDRFSGHQFPNYSSELNVNALLLGDSALYLCASSRERGGTDTQYFGPGTRLTVL.

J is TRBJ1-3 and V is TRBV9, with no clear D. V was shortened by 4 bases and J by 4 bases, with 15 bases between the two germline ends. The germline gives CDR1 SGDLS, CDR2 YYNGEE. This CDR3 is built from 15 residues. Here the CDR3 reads CASSFRGDPGNTIYF. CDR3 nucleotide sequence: TGTGCCAGCAGCTTTAGAGGTGATCCGGGAAACACCATATATTTT. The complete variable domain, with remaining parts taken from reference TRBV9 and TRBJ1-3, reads DSGVTQTPKHLITATGQRVTLRCSPRSGDLSVYWYQQSLDQGLQFLIQYYNGEERAKGNILERFSAQQFPDLHSELNLSSLELGDSALYFCASSFRGDPGNTIYFGEGSWLTVV.

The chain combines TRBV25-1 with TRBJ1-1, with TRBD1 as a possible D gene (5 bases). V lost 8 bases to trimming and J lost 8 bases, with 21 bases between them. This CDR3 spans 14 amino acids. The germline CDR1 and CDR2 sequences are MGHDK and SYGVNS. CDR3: CASRGSRLDKEAFF. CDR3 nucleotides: TGTGCCAGCCGGGGGAGCAGATTAGACAAGGAAGCTTTCTTT.

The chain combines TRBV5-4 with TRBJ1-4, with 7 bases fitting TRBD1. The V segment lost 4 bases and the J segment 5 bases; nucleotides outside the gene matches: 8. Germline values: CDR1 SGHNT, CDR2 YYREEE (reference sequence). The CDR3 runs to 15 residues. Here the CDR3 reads CASSQDRDRNEKLFF. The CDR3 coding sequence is TGTGCCAGCAGCCAAGACAGGGACCGGAATGAAAAACTGTTTTTT.

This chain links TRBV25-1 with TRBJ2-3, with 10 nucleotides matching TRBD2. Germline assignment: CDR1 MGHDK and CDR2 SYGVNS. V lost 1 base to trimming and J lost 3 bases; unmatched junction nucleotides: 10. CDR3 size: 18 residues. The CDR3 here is CASSESNTGLASTDTQYF. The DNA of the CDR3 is TGTGCCAGCAGTGAATCAAACACGGGACTAGCGAGTACAGATACGCAGTATTTT.

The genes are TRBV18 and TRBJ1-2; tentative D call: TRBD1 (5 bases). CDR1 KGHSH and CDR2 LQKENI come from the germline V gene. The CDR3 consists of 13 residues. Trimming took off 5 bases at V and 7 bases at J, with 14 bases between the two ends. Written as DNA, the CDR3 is TGTGCCAGCTCATCAGGGAGGAAAGGTGGCTACACCTTC. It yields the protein CASSSGRKGGYTF. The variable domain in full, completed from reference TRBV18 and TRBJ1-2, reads NAGVMQNPRHLVRRRGQEARLRCSPMKGHSHVYWYRQLPEEGLKFMVYLQKENIIDESGMPKERFSAEFPKEGPSILRIQQVVRGDSAAYFCASSSGRKGGYTFGSGTRLTVV.

The CDR3 loop reads CASSQDWDRADTQYF. CDR3 DNA: TGCGCCAGCAGCCAAGACTGGGACAGGGCAGATACGCAGTATTTT. This rearrangement joins TRBV4-3 to TRBJ2-3; 9 bases line up with TRBD1. CDR1 and CDR2 from the germline V gene are LGHNA and YSLEER. This CDR3 is 15 amino acids long. The J segment lost 4 bases and the V segment lost 0 bases, leaving 2 bases of the junction unmatched.

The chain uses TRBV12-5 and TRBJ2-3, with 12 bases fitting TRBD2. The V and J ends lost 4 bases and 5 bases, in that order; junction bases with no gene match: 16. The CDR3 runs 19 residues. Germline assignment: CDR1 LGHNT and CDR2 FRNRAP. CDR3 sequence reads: CASGSSSVPTSGSVDTQYF. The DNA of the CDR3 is TGTGCTAGTGGTTCCTCCTCAGTTCCGACTAGCGGGAGTGTAGATACGCAGTATTTT.

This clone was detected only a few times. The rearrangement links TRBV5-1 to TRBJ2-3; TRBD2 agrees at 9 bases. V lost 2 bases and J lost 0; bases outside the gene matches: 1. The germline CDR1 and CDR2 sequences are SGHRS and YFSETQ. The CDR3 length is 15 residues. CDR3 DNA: TGCGCCAGCAGCTTAACTAGCGGGAGCACAGATACGCAGTATTTT. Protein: CASSLTSGSTDTQYF. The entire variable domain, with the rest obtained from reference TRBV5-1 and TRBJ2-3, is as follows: KAGVTQTPRYLIKTRGQQVTLSCSPISGHRSVSWYQQTPGQGLQFLFEYFSETQRNKGNFPGRFSGRQFSNSRSEMNVSTLELGDSALYLCASSLTSGSTDTQYFGPGTRLTVL.

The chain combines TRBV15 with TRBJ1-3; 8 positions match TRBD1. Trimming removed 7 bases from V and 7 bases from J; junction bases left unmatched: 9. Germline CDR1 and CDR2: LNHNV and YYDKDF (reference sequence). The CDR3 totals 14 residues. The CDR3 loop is CATILDRGPNTIYF. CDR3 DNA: TGTGCCACCATCCTAGACAGGGGCCCGAACACCATATATTTT.

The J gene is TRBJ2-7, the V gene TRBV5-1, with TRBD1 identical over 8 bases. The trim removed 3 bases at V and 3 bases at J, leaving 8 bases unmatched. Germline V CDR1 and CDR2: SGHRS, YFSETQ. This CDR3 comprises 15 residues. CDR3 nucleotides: TGCGCCAGCAGCTCGGCCGGGACAGGTCTCTACGAGCAGTACTTC. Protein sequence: CASSSAGTGLYEQYF.

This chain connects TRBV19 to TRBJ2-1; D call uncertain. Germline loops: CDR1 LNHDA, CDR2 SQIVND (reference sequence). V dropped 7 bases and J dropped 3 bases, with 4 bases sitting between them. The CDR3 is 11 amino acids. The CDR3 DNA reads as TGTGCCAGTACGGGCTACAATGAGCAGTTCTTC. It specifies CASTGYNEQFF.

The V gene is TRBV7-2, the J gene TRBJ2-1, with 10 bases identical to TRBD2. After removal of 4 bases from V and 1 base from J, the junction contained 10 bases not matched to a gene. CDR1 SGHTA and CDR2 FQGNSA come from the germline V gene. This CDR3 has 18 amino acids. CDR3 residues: CASSSVWSGGASYNEQFF. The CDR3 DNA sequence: TGTGCCAGCAGCTCCGTTTGGAGCGGGGGGGCGTCCTACAATGAGCAGTTCTTC. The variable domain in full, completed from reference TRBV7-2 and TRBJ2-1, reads GAGVSQSPSNKVTEKGKDVELRCDPISGHTALYWYRQSLGQGLEFLIYFQGNSAPDKSGLPSDRFSAERTGGSVSTLTIQRTQQEDSAVYLCASSSVWSGGASYNEQFFGPGTRLTVL.